What follows are 28 T cell receptor beta chains derived from one specimen sequenced in a study of blood T cell repertoires in COVID-19. Clones were read by immunoSEQ multiplex PCR, and TCRdb kept only the in-frame ones, dropping some. The sample shows approximately 66,000 clones, just under 90% of them seen only once. The sample consisted of peripheral blood. The origin of the receptors is a human donor with active COVID-19. The donor label of this sample is uncertain.

The V gene is TRBV9, the J gene TRBJ2-3; tentative D call: TRBD2 (5 bases). The CDR3 sequence is 15 residues long. Between the trimmed V and J ends, which lost 0 bases and 0 bases, there was a span of 8 bases. Germline values: CDR1 SGDLS, CDR2 YYNGEE. The CDR3 nucleotides are TGTGCCAGCAGCGTAGAGGGAGCTAGCACAGATACGCAGTATTTT. Translation: CASSVEGASTDTQYF.

This chain connects TRBV18 to TRBJ1-2; no firm D call. V was clipped by 3 bases and J by 4 bases, with 18 bases between them. The CDR3 runs to 16 residues. In germline, CDR1 is KGHSH, CDR2 LQKENI. The CDR3 spells CASSPPTPEAIYGYTF. The CDR3 DNA reads TGTGCCAGCTCACCGCCTACCCCGGAGGCGATCTATGGCTACACCTTC. Drawing the rest from reference TRBV18 and TRBJ1-2, the complete variable domain is NAGVMQNPRHLVRRRGQEARLRCSPMKGHSHVYWYRQLPEEGLKFMVYLQKENIIDESGMPKERFSAEFPKEGPSILRIQQVVRGDSAAYFCASSPPTPEAIYGYTFGSGTRLTVV.

The rearrangement joins TRBV11-2 to TRBJ2-5; 10 nucleotides line up with TRBD2. The V segment lost 2 bases and the J segment 9 bases; nucleotides outside the gene matches: 12. The CDR3 extends over 16 amino acids. CDR1 SGHAT and CDR2 FQNNGV come from the germline V gene. CDR3 nucleotides: TGTGCCAGCAGCTTATTAGCGGGGGGACCCAATTGGGCCCAGTACTTC. Its protein is CASSLLAGGPNWAQYF.

A single count supports this clone. The gene calls are TRBV28 and TRBJ2-7; 7 nucleotides align to TRBD1. V lost 6 bases, J lost 3 bases, and 8 bases stayed unmatched. The CDR3 runs to 14 residues. Per germline, CDR1 MDHEN and CDR2 SYDVKM. CDR3 residues: CASSRRDRIYEQYF. The CDR3 bases are TGTGCCAGCAGCCGCAGGGACAGAATCTACGAGCAGTACTTC.

The V gene is TRBV5-1, the J gene TRBJ1-2, with D perhaps TRBD1 (6 bases). V gave up 4 bases and J gave up 5 bases, with 15 bases separating them. Germline V CDR1 and CDR2: SGHRS, YFSETQ. CDR3 length: 14 residues. In DNA, the CDR3 is TGCGCCAGCAGCGCGTGGACAGACTCATATGGCTACACCTTC. It yields the protein CASSAWTDSYGYTF.

The V gene is TRBV6-2 or TRBV6-3, the J gene TRBJ1-3; a possible D gene is TRBD1 (6 bases). Germline CDR1 reads MNHEY; CDR2 reads SVGEGT. The CDR3 covers 14 residues. The V end lost 4 bases, the J end lost 4 bases, and 11 bases lay between the germline ends. CDR3: CASSSGGQGNTIYF. The DNA for the CDR3 is TGTGCCAGCAGTTCCGGCGGACAGGGAAACACCATATATTTT.

The chain has TRBV6-6 and TRBJ1-2; D may be TRBD1 (6 bases). Germline V gene sequence: CDR1 MNHNY, CDR2 SVGAGI (reference sequence). V was cut by 5 bases and J by 4 bases, with 17 bases left in between. This CDR3 is built from 15 residues. The CDR3: CASSATAGALYGYTF. CDR3 in DNA: TGTGCCAGCAGTGCCACTGCAGGGGCCCTCTATGGCTACACCTTC.

The chain employs TRBV6-1 and TRBJ1-1; 9 bases match TRBD1. Germline CDR1 and CDR2: MNHNS and SASEGT. V was clipped by 3 bases and J by 7 bases; unmatched bases: 6. This CDR3 is built from 14 residues. CDR3 sequence: CASSEPGQGNEAFF. The CDR3, as DNA: TGTGCCAGCAGTGAGCCGGGACAGGGTAATGAAGCTTTCTTT.

This sequence joins TRBV27 and TRBJ2-7, with TRBD2 identical over 9 bases. J gave up 3 bases and V 8 bases, and 5 bases lay outside the gene matches. The germline V gene has CDR1 MNHEY and CDR2 SMNVEV (reference sequence). This CDR3 region has 13 residues. CDR3 bases: TGTGCCAGCGGACTTAGCGGGGGCTACGAGCAGTACTTC. It specifies CASGLSGGYEQYF.

The chain links TRBV9 to TRBJ2-3; D gene unclear. Germline V CDR1 and CDR2: SGDLS, YYNGEE. This CDR3 comprises 14 residues. V shed 2 bases and J shed 3 bases, with 10 bases lying between them. CDR3 protein: CASSVEYRTDTQYF. The CDR3 DNA reads TGTGCCAGCAGCGTGGAGTACCGTACAGATACGCAGTATTTT.

This sequence joins TRBV3-1 (or the pseudogene TRBV3-2) and TRBJ2-5, with unresolved D. The CDR3 has 14 amino acids. Germline values: CDR1 LGHDT, CDR2 YNNKEL (reference sequence). V dropped 4 bases and J dropped 0 bases, with 9 bases sitting between them. The DNA of the CDR3 is TGTGCCAGCAGCCGTTACACGTACCAAGAGACCCAGTACTTC. Its protein is CASSRYTYQETQYF.

The chain joins TRBV7-9 to TRBJ2-1, with 9 bases fitting TRBD1. Germline CDR1 reads SEHNR; CDR2 reads FQNEAQ (reference sequence). This CDR3 is built from 16 residues. Trimming cost V 3 bases and J 9 bases; bases outside gene matches: 12. As DNA, the CDR3 is TGTGCCAGCAGCTTTGATCCGGGACAGGGTATTTCTGAGCAGTTCTTC. Protein product: CASSFDPGQGISEQFF.

The J gene is TRBJ1-5, the V gene TRBV27; D not certain. The CDR3 sequence is 14 residues long. Germline CDR1 MNHEY, CDR2 SMNVEV (reference sequence). V was trimmed by 0 bases and J by 5 bases, leaving 8 bases between them. Here the CDR3 reads CASSLSGPDQPQHF. CDR3 in DNA: TGTGCCAGCAGTTTATCTGGGCCTGATCAGCCCCAGCATTTT.

The gene calls are TRBV6-1 and TRBJ1-6; D call uncertain. The CDR3 length is 14 residues. Germline V lookup: CDR1 MNHNS, CDR2 SASEGT. Between the trimmed V and J ends, which lost 0 bases and 8 bases, there was a span of 8 bases. The DNA of the CDR3 is TGTGCCAGCAGTGAAGCGCGGTTGGATTCACCCCTCCACTTT. It is translated as CASSEARLDSPLHF.

For the CDR3, the DNA is TGCGCCAGCAGCCAAGATCAAGCAGGGCGCTATGGCTACACCTTC. It translates to CASSQDQAGRYGYTF. The chain employs TRBV4-3 and TRBJ1-2; TRBD1 might be the D (5 bases). Germline V CDR1 and CDR2: LGHNA, YSLEER. Trimming shortened V by 0 bases and J by 4 bases, and 12 bases separated the two germline ends. The CDR3 is 15 amino acids.

V usage is TRBV24-1 and J usage is TRBJ1-4, with no clear D. The CDR3 totals 17 residues. The germline gives CDR1 KGHDR, CDR2 SFDVKD. V was pared by 3 bases and J by 0 bases, with 13 bases between. Written as DNA, the CDR3 is TGTGCCACCAGTGATATCCCCGACACTGCAACTAATGAAAAACTGTTTTTT. It is translated as CATSDIPDTATNEKLFF.

The chain has TRBV27 and TRBJ2-1; TRBD1 aligns across 7 bases. The CDR3 totals 14 residues. The germline CDR1 and CDR2 sequences are MNHEY and SMNVEV (reference sequence). V shed 6 bases and J 8 bases; nucleotides not matched to a gene: 10. CDR3 in amino acids: CASSGTDSWDEQFF. In nucleotides, the CDR3 is TGTGCCAGCAGCGGGACAGACTCCTGGGATGAGCAGTTCTTC.

The CDR3 sequence: CATSDFTSTKSYNEQFF. DNA for the CDR3: TGTGCCACCAGTGACTTTACTAGCACCAAGAGCTACAATGAGCAGTTCTTC. This chain connects TRBV24-1 to TRBJ2-1, with a tentative D call TRBD2 (6 bases). V was clipped by 4 bases and J by 3 bases, with 18 bases between them. The CDR3 extends over 17 amino acids. Germline V gives CDR1 KGHDR, CDR2 SFDVKD.

The V call is TRBV7-8, the J call TRBJ2-7; D possibly corresponds to TRBD2 (6 bases). CDR3 length: 15 residues. The germline V and J ends were trimmed by 4 bases and 2 bases, with 15 bases remaining between them. Germline V CDR1 and CDR2: SGHVS, FQNEAQ. CDR3 nucleotide sequence: TGTGCCAGCAGCTCCCCAAGGAGGGGAGCCTACGAGCAGTACTTC. This sequence encodes CASSSPRRGAYEQYF. Full variable domain (outside the CDR3, taken from reference TRBV7-8 and TRBJ2-7): GAGVSQSPRYKVAKRGQDVALRCDPISGHVSLFWYQQALGQGPEFLTYFQNEAQLDKSGLPSDRFFAERPEGSVSTLKIQRTQQEDSAVYLCASSSPRRGAYEQYFGPGTRLTVT.

This chain connects TRBV6-2 or TRBV6-3 to TRBJ2-5, with 9 bases identical to TRBD2. CDR3 length: 17 amino acids. With V trimmed by 0 bases and J by 1 base, 6 bases remained unmatched. In germline, CDR1 is MNHEY, CDR2 SVGEGT. CDR3 nucleotide sequence: TGTGCCAGCAGTTACTCGGGGAGCGGGGGGATCCAAGAGACCCAGTACTTC. Protein: CASSYSGSGGIQETQYF.

The CDR3 region is CASSLGGQYEQYF. CDR3 DNA sequence: TGTGCCAGCAGCTTGGGGGGACAGTACGAGCAGTACTTC. The J gene is TRBJ2-7, the V gene TRBV5-4; 7 bases line up with TRBD1. Losses at the gene ends were 0 bases for V and 4 bases for J; bases not matched to a gene: 1. CDR1 is SGHNT and CDR2 is YYREEE in the germline V gene (reference sequence). This CDR3 contains 13 residues.

V is TRBV5-1 and J is TRBJ2-2, with 9 bases aligning to TRBD2. V gave up 0 bases and J gave up 5 bases; unmatched junction bases: 5. Germline CDR1 reads SGHRS; CDR2 reads YFSETQ. The CDR3 runs to 16 residues. CDR3 protein: CASSLARTSATGELFF. CDR3 in DNA: TGCGCCAGCAGCTTGGCAAGGACTAGCGCTACCGGGGAGCTGTTTTTT.

V is TRBV10-3 and J is TRBJ2-7; weak D call: TRBD1 (6 bases). Germline V gene data show CDR1 as ENHRY and CDR2 as SYGVKD. The V end lost 0 bases, the J end lost 0 bases, and 9 bases lay between the germline ends. This CDR3 has 15 amino acids. The CDR3 sequence: CAISESQGSSYEQYF. Written as DNA, the CDR3 is TGTGCCATCAGTGAGTCGCAGGGGAGCTCCTACGAGCAGTACTTC.

V usage is TRBV7-6 and J usage is TRBJ1-5; TRBD1 is a possible D gene (6 bases). V shed 5 bases and J shed 4 bases, with 15 bases lying between them. CDR3 length: 15 residues. CDR1 and CDR2 from the germline V gene are SGHVS and FNYEAQ. The chain's CDR3 is CASSATTGPNQPQHF. The DNA of the CDR3 is TGTGCCAGCAGCGCAACAACAGGGCCTAATCAGCCCCAGCATTTT.

This chain connects TRBV7-9 to TRBJ2-5; 13 bases line up with TRBD2. This CDR3 comprises 16 residues. Per the germline V gene, CDR1 is SEHNR and CDR2 is FQNEAQ (reference sequence). Losses at the gene ends were 5 bases for V and 5 bases for J; bases not matched to a gene: 8. The CDR3 DNA sequence: TGTGCCAGCAGCGGATTACTAGCGGGAGGGCCGGAGACCCAGTACTTC. Its translation: CASSGLLAGGPETQYF.

The V gene is TRBV28, the J gene TRBJ2-5; 7 bases fit TRBD1. The germline V gene has CDR1 MDHEN and CDR2 SYDVKM. This CDR3 region has 14 residues. V lost 5 bases, J lost 5 bases, and 8 bases stayed unmatched. Here the CDR3 reads CASSLSTGMETQYF. The CDR3 coding sequence is TGTGCCAGCAGTCTTTCGACAGGGATGGAGACCCAGTACTTC. Full variable domain (remainder filled in from reference TRBV28 and TRBJ2-5): DVKVTQSSRYLVKRTGEKVFLECVQDMDHENMFWYRQDPGLGLRLIYFSYDVKMKEKGDIPEGYSVSREKKERFSLILESASTNQTSMYLCASSLSTGMETQYFGPGTRLLVL.

J is TRBJ2-7 and V is TRBV11-2, with a weak D call TRBD2 (6 bases). This CDR3 region has 15 residues. V gave up 6 bases and J gave up 0 bases, with 15 bases separating them. CDR1 is SGHAT, CDR2 FQNNGV, per germline. The CDR3 region is CASRPGTLSSYEQYF. DNA of the CDR3: TGTGCCAGCAGACCTGGGACTTTGAGCTCCTACGAGCAGTACTTC.

The chain joins TRBV27 to TRBJ1-4, with D tentatively TRBD1 (6 bases). The germline gives CDR1 MNHEY, CDR2 SMNVEV (reference sequence). This CDR3 spans 15 amino acids. V was clipped by 5 bases and J by 8 bases, with 18 bases between them. The CDR3 loop reads CASSPLLTGGEKLFF. As DNA, the CDR3 is TGTGCCAGCAGTCCCCTATTGACAGGTGGGGAAAAACTGTTTTTT.